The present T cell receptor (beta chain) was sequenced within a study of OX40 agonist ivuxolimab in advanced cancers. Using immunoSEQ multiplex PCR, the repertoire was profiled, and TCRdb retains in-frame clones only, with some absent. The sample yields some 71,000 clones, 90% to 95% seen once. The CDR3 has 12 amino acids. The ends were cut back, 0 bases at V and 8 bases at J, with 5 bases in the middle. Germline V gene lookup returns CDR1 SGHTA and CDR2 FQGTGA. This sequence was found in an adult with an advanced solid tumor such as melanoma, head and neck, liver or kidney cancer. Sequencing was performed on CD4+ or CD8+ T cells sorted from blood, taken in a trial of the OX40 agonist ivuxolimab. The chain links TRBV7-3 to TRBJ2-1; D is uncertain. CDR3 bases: TGTGCCAGCAGCTTAACATCGGATGAGCAGTTCTTC. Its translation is CASSLTSDEQFF.